This T cell receptor beta chain came from a study of a mutant IDH1 vaccine in newly diagnosed glioma. About the research overall: At week 35 came visit V12, and visit V13 followed at week 47.

Time point meaning: week 35, safety follow-up. Topical imiquimod accompanied each vaccine dose, which consisted of 300 ug of mutant IDH1 20-mer peptide. Patients received eight vaccinations in weeks 1, 3, 5, 7, 11, 15, 19, 23. Donors had new WHO grade 3 or 4 IDH1-mutant, ATRX-lost astrocytomas. With respect to this clone: Its specificity is unknown. One end of the junction does not line up with germline, which may come from a read error.

Sequencing used immunoSEQ multiplex PCR; TCRdb keeps in-frame clones, though not all of them. The sample contains tens of thousands of clones, less than 80% of which appear only once. The CDR3 has 15 residues. Per germline, CDR1 SGHTS and CDR2 YDEGEE. The V and J genes are TRBV5-8 and TRBJ2-7; the match to TRBD1 covers 12 bases. The specimen comprised PBMCs, sampled from a glioma patient whose treatment included an IDH1 peptide vaccine. The origin of this receptor is a man in his forties or fifties with glioma. CDR3 protein: CASSPGTGGHYEQYF. In DNA form, the CDR3 reads TGTGCCAGCAGCCCCGGGACAGGGGGCCATTACGAACAGTACTTC.